Given below is one T cell receptor beta chain in context. No antigen is known for it. Base qualities are missing; no much larger clone stands one base away. Whole blood was collected in K2EDTA tubes by collaborating institutions according to the institutions' own protocols. For TCRbeta analysis, collaborators shipped samples as frozen whole blood, isolated PBMCs, or DNA extracted from either of those sample types. The sample comes from a study of blood T cell repertoires in COVID-19 (dated by TCRdb to 2020 to 2021). Notes on the research overall: Samples covering the acute and convalescent phases of COVID-19 were provided by collaborators in the United States, Italy and Spain. Subjects who had been exposed to COVID-19, were actively infected with it, or had recovered from it provided the deeply sampled blood TCRbeta repertoires that made up the dataset. The samples were drawn from two sources: the first 160 participants of the ongoing ImmuneRACE study, and 1,000 to 1,500 subjects contributed by 6 global collaborators. Where HLA class I and class II types were available, the types were taken from metadata supplied by the sample provider, not from assay-based typing. Nearly every sample came with metadata listing a de-identified subject ID, COVID-19 status, age in years and sex. The repertoires were released in a freely available public database meant as a resource for research on the immune response to SARS-CoV-2. The material from the prospective study consisted of cDNA or gDNA derived from T cells, B-cell-depleted T cells, or PBMCs.

What the work shows at the level of the full study, not this receptor alone: The amount of clinical and demographic metadata varied by source and participant and was provided uncurated.

TCRbeta CDR3 regions were amplified from genomic DNA by means of the immunoSEQ Assay, a bias-controlled multiplex PCR. In the source study's methods: The number of nucleated cells in each sample was estimated from the amplification of reference gene primers within the assay. To quantify the absolute abundance of each unique TCRbeta CDR3 rearrangement, sequence reads were collapsed and filtered. For each sample, productive Simpson clonality was calculated as the square root of Simpson's diversity index across productive rearrangements. TCRdb mirrors the immuneACCESS table, restricted to in-frame sequences. Some clones are absent from its copies; in checked studies, under half trace to an unresolved V gene, and the reason for the others is unknown. From that table come the V and J calls and clone size; the DNA was used to work out D and trimming. This sample has some 250,000 clones in its table, and approximately 85% of those were observed once. The ten top clones hold around 12% of the sample.

The germline V gene gives CDR1 as MGHRA and CDR2 as YSYEKL. The CDR3 has 16 amino acids, counting the end cysteine and phenylalanine. The only DNA kept is the CDR3, 48 bases in frame from the first base. V has 3 bases trimmed and J has 4 bases trimmed; junction bases matching no gene number 5. This sequence uses TRBV4-1 and TRBJ2-1; 11 middle bases align to TRBD2. The sequence was collected from a woman aged 60-75 years with active or convalescent COVID-19. The sample comprised peripheral blood. The CDR3 here reads CASSQELAGVYNEQFF. The DNA is TGCGCCAGCAGCCAGGAACTAGCGGGGGTATACAATGAGCAGTTCTTC.